In its sample, the clone carrying this T cell receptor (beta chain) was seen many times. This sample stems from a study of T-cell reconstitution after alpha-beta-depleted transplantation in children. From germline, CDR1 is SGHTA and CDR2 FQGNSA. The CDR3 is 14 residues long. Trimming took 1 base from V and 3 from J, leaving 10 bases between them. TCRbeta library preparation incorporated unique molecular identifiers. Each CDR3 protein is one row after TCRdb ran MiXCR on the PCR reads. The data show hundreds of thousands of distinct CDR3 sequences, 7.5% to 9.5% seen once. The clonotype comes from a male patient aged 10 to 17 who had a stem cell transplant for acute lymphoblastic leukemia, so the T cells may come from the graft donor. Sequencing was performed on PBMCs, mostly from graft donor cells, taken 180 days after TCRalphabeta/CD19-depleted stem cell transplant. The chain uses TRBV7-2 and TRBJ2-7; maybe TRBD1 (7 bases). CDR3 DNA: TGTGCCAGCAGCTTAGAGCAGGGGGGCTACGAGCAGTACTTC. Its protein is CASSLEQGGYEQYF.